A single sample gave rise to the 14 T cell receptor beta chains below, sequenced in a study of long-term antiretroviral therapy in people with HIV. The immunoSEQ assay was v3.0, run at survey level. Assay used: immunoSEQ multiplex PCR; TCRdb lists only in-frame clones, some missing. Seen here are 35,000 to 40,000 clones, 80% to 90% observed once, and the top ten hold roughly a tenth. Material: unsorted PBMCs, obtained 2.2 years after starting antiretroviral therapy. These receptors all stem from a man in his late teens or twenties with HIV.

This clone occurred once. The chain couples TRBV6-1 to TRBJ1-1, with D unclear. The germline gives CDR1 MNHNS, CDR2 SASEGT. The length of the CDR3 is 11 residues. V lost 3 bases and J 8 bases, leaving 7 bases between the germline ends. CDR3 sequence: CASSEYREAFF. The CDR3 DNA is TGTGCCAGCAGTGAGTATCGGGAAGCTTTCTTT.

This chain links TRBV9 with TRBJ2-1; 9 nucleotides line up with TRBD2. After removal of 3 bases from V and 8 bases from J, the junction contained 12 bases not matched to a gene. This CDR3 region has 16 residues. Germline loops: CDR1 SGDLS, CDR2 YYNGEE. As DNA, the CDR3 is TGTGCCAGCAGCGCCCAGACGGGACTAGCTACTGATGAGCAGTTCTTC. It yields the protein CASSAQTGLATDEQFF. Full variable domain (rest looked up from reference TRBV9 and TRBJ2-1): DSGVTQTPKHLITATGQRVTLRCSPRSGDLSVYWYQQSLDQGLQFLIQYYNGEERAKGNILERFSAQQFPDLHSELNLSSLELGDSALYFCASSAQTGLATDEQFFGPGTRLTVL.

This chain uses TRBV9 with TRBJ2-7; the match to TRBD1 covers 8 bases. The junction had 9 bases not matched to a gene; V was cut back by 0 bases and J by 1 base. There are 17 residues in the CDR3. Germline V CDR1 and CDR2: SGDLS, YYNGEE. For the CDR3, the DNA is TGTGCCAGCAGCGTAGAAGCTACAGGGGGTTCTTCCTACGAGCAGTACTTC. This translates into CASSVEATGGSSYEQYF.

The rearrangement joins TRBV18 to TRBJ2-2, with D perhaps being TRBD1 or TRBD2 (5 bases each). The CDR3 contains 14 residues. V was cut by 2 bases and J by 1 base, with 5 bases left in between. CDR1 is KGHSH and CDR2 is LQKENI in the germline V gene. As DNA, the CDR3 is TGTGCCAGCTCACCAGGGGGGAACACCGGGGAGCTGTTTTTT. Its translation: CASSPGGNTGELFF.

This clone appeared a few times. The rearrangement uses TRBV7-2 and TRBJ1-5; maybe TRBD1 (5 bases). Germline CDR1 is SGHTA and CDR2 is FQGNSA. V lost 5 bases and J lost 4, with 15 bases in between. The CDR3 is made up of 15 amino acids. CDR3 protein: CASSVMHGGNQPQHF. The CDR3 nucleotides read TGTGCCAGCAGCGTAATGCATGGGGGGAATCAGCCCCAGCATTTT.

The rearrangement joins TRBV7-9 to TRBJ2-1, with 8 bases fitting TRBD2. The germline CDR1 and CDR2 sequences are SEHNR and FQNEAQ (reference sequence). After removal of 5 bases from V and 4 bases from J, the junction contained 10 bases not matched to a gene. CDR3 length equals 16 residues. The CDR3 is CASSAPGTSRYNEQFF. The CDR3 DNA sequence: TGTGCCAGCAGCGCGCCCGGGACTAGTAGGTACAATGAGCAGTTCTTC.

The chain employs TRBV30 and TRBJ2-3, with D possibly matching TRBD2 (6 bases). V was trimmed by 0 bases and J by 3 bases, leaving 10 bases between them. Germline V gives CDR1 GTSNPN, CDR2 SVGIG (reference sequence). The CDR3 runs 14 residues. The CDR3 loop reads CAWSVSLATDTQYF. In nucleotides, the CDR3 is TGTGCCTGGAGTGTATCACTAGCTACAGATACGCAGTATTTT.

The CDR3 region has the DNA TGTGCCAGCAGCCCGAACCGGGGACAGGGCGGTGGCTACACCTTC. Its translation is CASSPNRGQGGGYTF. The chain couples TRBV11-2 to TRBJ1-2; TRBD1 agrees at 9 bases. The CDR3 is made up of 15 amino acids. Germline lookup yields CDR1 SGHAT and CDR2 FQNNGV. The V gene end was trimmed by 5 bases and the J gene end by 7 bases; junction bases not matched to a gene: 11. Complete variable domain (other parts from reference TRBV11-2 and TRBJ1-2): EAGVAQSPRYKIIEKRQSVAFWCNPISGHATLYWYQQILGQGPKLLIQFQNNGVVDDSQLPKDRFSAERLKGVDSTLKIQPAKLEDSAVYLCASSPNRGQGGGYTFGSGTRLTVV.

This chain's CDR3 is CASSSLTDTQYF. CDR3 bases: TGTGCCAGCAGTTCCCTCACAGATACGCAGTATTTT. The chain combines TRBV28 with TRBJ2-3, with D hard to call. This CDR3 contains 12 residues. Trimming took off 4 bases at V and 2 bases at J, with 4 bases between the two ends. The germline CDR1 and CDR2 sequences are MDHEN and SYDVKM.

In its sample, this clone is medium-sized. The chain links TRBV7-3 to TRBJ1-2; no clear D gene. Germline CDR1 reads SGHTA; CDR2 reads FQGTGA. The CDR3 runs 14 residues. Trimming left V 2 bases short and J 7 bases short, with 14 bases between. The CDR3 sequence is CASSLDSGSGGYTF. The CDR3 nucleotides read TGTGCCAGCAGCTTAGATTCAGGATCAGGTGGCTACACCTTC.

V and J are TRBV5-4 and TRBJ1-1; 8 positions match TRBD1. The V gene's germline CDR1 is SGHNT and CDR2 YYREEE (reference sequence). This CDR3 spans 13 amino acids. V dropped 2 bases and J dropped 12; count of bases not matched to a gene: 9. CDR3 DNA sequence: TGTGCCAGCAGCTTCGGGGGACAGGCCGAACCTTTCTTT. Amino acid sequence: CASSFGGQAEPFF.

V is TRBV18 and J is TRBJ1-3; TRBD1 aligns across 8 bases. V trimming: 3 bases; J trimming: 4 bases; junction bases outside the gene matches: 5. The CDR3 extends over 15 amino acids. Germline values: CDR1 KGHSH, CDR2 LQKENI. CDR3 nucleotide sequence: TGTGCCAGCTCACCTGGACAGGGACTAGGAAACACCATATATTTT. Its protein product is CASSPGQGLGNTIYF.

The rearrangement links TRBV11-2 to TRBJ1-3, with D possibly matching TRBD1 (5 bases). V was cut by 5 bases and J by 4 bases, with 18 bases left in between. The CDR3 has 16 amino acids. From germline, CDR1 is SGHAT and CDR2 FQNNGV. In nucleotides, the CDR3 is TGTGCCAGCAGCGTACCGGGACCCTATTGGGGAAACACCATATATTTT. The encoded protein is CASSVPGPYWGNTIYF.

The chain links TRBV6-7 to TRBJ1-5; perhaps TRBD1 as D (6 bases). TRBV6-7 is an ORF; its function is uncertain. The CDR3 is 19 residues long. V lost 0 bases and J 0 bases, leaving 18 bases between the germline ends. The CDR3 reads CASSYSDPHGQTSNQPQHF. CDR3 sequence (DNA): TGTGCCAGCAGTTACTCAGATCCCCACGGACAGACTAGCAATCAGCCCCAGCATTTT.